Ten or more counts support the clone carrying this T cell receptor (beta chain). Its antigen is as yet unknown. V was pared by 4 bases and J by 4 bases, with 14 bases between. From germline, CDR1 is SGHRS and CDR2 YFSETQ. There are 15 residues in the CDR3. A primer in the constant region served to generate TCR beta cDNA from 450 to 600 ng of total RNA. It was through three nested multiplex PCR rounds of slightly modified ARM-PCR that TCR beta libraries arose. In the first two PCR rounds, TRBV1-TRBV30 forward primers were paired with a C-beta reverse primer, and each round lasted nine to ten cycles. MiXCR, run by TCRdb on the multiplex PCR reads, gives a single entry per CDR3 protein. The sample lists approximately 73,000 distinct CDR3 sequences; over 60% were seen once. The source of the sample is a study of tumor-infiltrating lymphocytes in primary liver carcinoma. Whole-study findings and limits: The 250 largest clones made up significantly more of tumor than blood repertoires (p = 0.039).

Unsorted bulk tissue of roughly 19-30 mg yielded co-extracted RNA and DNA. What was sequenced was liver tumor tissue from sampling region 4. The subset here: tumor region T4, right-lateral pole. V usage is TRBV5-1 and J usage is TRBJ2-2; maybe TRBD2 (6 bases). The receptor comes from a man aged 40-49 years with primary liver carcinoma and hepatitis B virus infection. CDR3 protein: CASSHPLGGTGELFF. The CDR3 coding sequence is TGCGCCAGCAGCCATCCGCTCGGGGGCACCGGGGAGCTGTTTTTT.